The clone carrying this T cell receptor beta chain was detected ten times or more. The antigen remains unidentified. Template switching added a universal primer site; cDNA carried unique molecular identifiers. MiXCR was run by TCRdb on the 5' RACE reads, yielding one entry per CDR3 protein. The sample has roughly 570,000 distinct CDR3 sequences, 9.5% to 10% seen once. These data belong to a study of identical twins. Study results and caveats: Diverse VJ usage suggested most zero-insertion clonotypes were not invariant T cells. Excess sharing by twins proved weaker in beta out-of-frame sequences. High-abundance cord blood beta clonotypes had fewer insertions; memory repertoires showed none.

V trimming: 6 bases; J trimming: 2 bases; junction bases outside the gene matches: 12. CDR3 length: 16 residues. The data were also submitted as part of a second study, on yellow fever vaccine responses in identical twins.

The chain has TRBV12-3 or TRBV12-4 and TRBJ2-7, with 8 nucleotides matching TRBD2. Source material: PBMCs. This sequence was found in a woman under 30 in good health. CDR3 bases: TGTGCCAGCAGCCTTGTTGCCAGCGGGAGAACCTACGAGCAGTACTTC. Its protein product is CASSLVASGRTYEQYF.